The 20 T cell receptor beta chains presented below share a single source sample, sequenced in a study of T cell responses to AZD1222 COVID-19 vaccine. Here immunoSEQ multiplex PCR was the method, and the copy in TCRdb shows in-frame clones only, minus some. The repertoire holds approximately 110,000 clones, with 70% to 90% as singletons. Material: peripheral blood, obtained on day 0 of AZD1222 vaccination. The receptors here all came from an adult in good health.

This chain uses TRBV6-5 with TRBJ1-2; D is perhaps TRBD1 (6 bases). This CDR3 comprises 13 residues. From germline, CDR1 is MNHEY and CDR2 SVGAGI. V dropped 6 bases and J dropped 5 bases, with 13 bases sitting between them. In DNA form, the CDR3 reads TGTGCCAGCAGGTATCGGGGGCTGTATGGCTACACCTTC. Encoded protein: CASRYRGLYGYTF.

The chain couples TRBV11-2 to TRBJ2-7; TRBD2 matches 7 bases. The V and J ends lost 5 bases and 4 bases, in that order; junction bases with no gene match: 8. Germline CDR1 is SGHAT and CDR2 is FQNNGV. This CDR3 is 14 amino acids long. The CDR3 loop is CASSLLRGGYEQYF. In DNA, the CDR3 is TGTGCCAGCAGCCTTCTTCGGGGAGGGTACGAGCAGTACTTC.

This chain uses TRBV28 with TRBJ2-7; D unresolved. The CDR3 sequence is 13 residues long. Germline V gives CDR1 MDHEN, CDR2 SYDVKM. V was pared by 6 bases and J by 0 bases, with 9 bases between. The CDR3: CASRYRSSYEQYF. For the CDR3, the DNA is TGTGCCAGCAGATACAGAAGCTCCTACGAGCAGTACTTC.

This chain links TRBV12-3 or TRBV12-4 with TRBJ1-1; D is uncertain. CDR3 size: 12 residues. Trimming took off 3 bases at V and 4 bases at J, with 6 bases between the two ends. In DNA form, the CDR3 reads TGTGCCAGCAGTTTTGTGCGCACTGAAGCTTTCTTT. Translating it yields CASSFVRTEAFF.

This clone was counted only a few times. The chain combines TRBV11-2 with TRBJ2-2; 11 nucleotides line up with TRBD2. CDR3 size: 18 residues. Germline V gene sequence: CDR1 SGHAT, CDR2 FQNNGV. The trim removed 0 bases at V and 3 bases at J, leaving 6 bases unmatched. The CDR3 DNA reads TGTGCCAGCAGCTTAGATGGTAGCGGGGGGGCTGACACCGGGGAGCTGTTTTTT. Its translation: CASSLDGSGGADTGELFF.

CDR3 nucleotide sequence: TGTGCCAGTAGTGCAGGCCATTCTAACTATGGCTACACCTTC. Translation: CASSAGHSNYGYTF. The chain joins TRBV19 to TRBJ1-2; no definite D call. Trimming removed 5 bases from V and 0 bases from J, with 10 bases in between. Looked up from germline, CDR1 is LNHDA and CDR2 is SQIVND (reference sequence). This CDR3 has 14 amino acids.

The chain is built from TRBV5-5 and TRBJ2-7, with a possible D match to TRBD1 (5 bases). Germline CDR1 is SGHKS and CDR2 is YYEKEE (reference sequence). CDR3 length equals 14 residues. Trimming shortened V by 2 bases and J by 0 bases, and 9 bases separated the two germline ends. The CDR3 region has the DNA TGTGCCAGCAGCTTTCAGGGTAGCTCCTACGAGCAGTACTTC. Its protein is CASSFQGSSYEQYF.

The chain combines TRBV5-6 with TRBJ1-5; maybe TRBD1 (6 bases). The germline gives CDR1 SGHDT, CDR2 YYEEEE. CDR3 length: 17 residues. V was trimmed by 4 bases and J by 0 bases, leaving 17 bases between them. CDR3 DNA sequence: TGTGCCAGCAGCCTCTCGGGAGGGGGTTATAGCAATCAGCCCCAGCATTTT. Translating it yields CASSLSGGGYSNQPQHF.

The genes are TRBV6-2 or TRBV6-3 and TRBJ1-6, with D perhaps TRBD1 (5 bases). V was shortened by 2 bases and J by 9 bases, with 11 bases between the two germline ends. The CDR3 loop spans 14 amino acids. Germline lookup yields CDR1 MNHEY and CDR2 SVGEGT. CDR3 nucleotide sequence: TGTGCCAGCAGTTACCCAGGCGACAGTTCACCCCTCCACTTT. It is translated as CASSYPGDSSPLHF.

The V and J genes are TRBV18 and TRBJ2-2, with no clear D. CDR1 and CDR2 from the germline V gene are KGHSH and LQKENI. There are 18 residues in the CDR3. Trimming removed 1 base from V and 2 bases from J, with 17 bases in between. The CDR3 is CASSPRPVADSNTGELFF. The CDR3 nucleotides are TGTGCCAGCTCACCACGTCCCGTGGCGGATAGTAACACCGGGGAGCTGTTTTTT.

This clone has just one count. This sequence joins TRBV29-1 and TRBJ1-1; tentatively, D is TRBD1 (5 bases). The CDR3 extends over 13 amino acids. In germline, CDR1 is SQVTM, CDR2 ANQGSEA. V shed 6 bases and J shed 0 bases, with 11 bases lying between them. CDR3 in amino acids: CSVSGAVNTEAFF. Written as DNA, the CDR3 is TGCAGCGTGAGTGGGGCAGTGAACACTGAAGCTTTCTTT.

The chain couples TRBV19 to TRBJ2-1; weak D call: TRBD1 (5 bases). V gave up 9 bases and J gave up 3 bases, with 15 bases separating them. Germline loops: CDR1 LNHDA, CDR2 SQIVND (reference sequence). The CDR3 has 14 residues. In DNA form, the CDR3 reads TGTGCCAGCCGGCGACAGATAGACTACAATGAGCAGTTCTTC. Residues: CASRRQIDYNEQFF.

This rearrangement joins TRBV5-4 to TRBJ2-1, with TRBD2 identical over 9 bases. The CDR3 is 14 amino acids. Trimming took 4 bases from V and 6 from J; bases not matched to a gene: 5. Germline V gives CDR1 SGHNT, CDR2 YYREEE (reference sequence). CDR3 loop: CASSGGGARNEQFF. The CDR3 DNA sequence: TGTGCCAGCAGCGGCGGGGGGGCGCGCAATGAGCAGTTCTTC.

This chain joins TRBV6-1 and TRBJ1-5; no definite D call. From germline, CDR1 is MNHNS and CDR2 SASEGT. V gave up 2 bases and J gave up 5 bases, with 4 bases separating them. The CDR3 sequence is 12 residues long. CDR3 in DNA: TGTGCCAGCAGTGAACAGGATCAGCCCCAGCATTTT. It specifies CASSEQDQPQHF.

This rearrangement joins TRBV19 to TRBJ1-5; tentative D call: TRBD1 (6 bases). The CDR3 has 16 residues. V gave up 3 bases and J gave up 7 bases, with 19 bases separating them. Germline CDR1 and CDR2: LNHDA and SQIVND (reference sequence). CDR3 loop: CASSIGGGYDGQPQHF. DNA of the CDR3: TGTGCCAGTAGTATTGGAGGGGGGTATGATGGGCAGCCCCAGCATTTT. Looking up the rest from reference TRBV19 and TRBJ1-5 gives the full variable domain: DGGITQSPKYLFRKEGQNVTLSCEQNLNHDAMYWYRQDPGQGLRLIYYSQIVNDFQKGDIAEGYSVSREKKESFPLTVTSAQKNPTAFYLCASSIGGGYDGQPQHFGDGTRLSIL.

A word on this clone: The sample holds other DNA sequences that translate to the same CDR3. V gene TRBV5-4 combines with J gene TRBJ1-5; TRBD1 is a possible D gene (6 bases). Germline V gives CDR1 SGHNT, CDR2 YYREEE (reference sequence). The length of the CDR3 is 13 residues. Trimming left V 0 bases short and J 7 bases short, with 8 bases between. The chain's CDR3 is CASSLDRDQPQHF. DNA of the CDR3: TGTGCCAGCAGCTTGGACAGGGACCAGCCCCAGCATTTT.

The chain uses TRBV28 and TRBJ1-1; D gene uncertain. Trimming removed 5 bases at V and 1 base at J, with 17 bases between. Germline loops: CDR1 MDHEN, CDR2 SYDVKM. The CDR3 contains 16 residues. CDR3 region: CASSPPRQSKNTEAFF. CDR3 DNA sequence: TGTGCCAGCAGTCCTCCGCGGCAGAGCAAGAACACTGAAGCTTTCTTT.

CDR3 amino acids: CASSDQTGRGTDTQYF. CDR3 in DNA: TGTGCCAGCAGTGACCAGACAGGGCGCGGCACAGATACGCAGTATTTT. This chain uses TRBV6-2 or TRBV6-3 with TRBJ2-3; 7 bases map to TRBD1. The CDR3 has 16 residues. Trimming took 5 bases from V and 1 from J; bases not matched to a gene: 9. The germline V gene encodes CDR1 MNHEY and CDR2 SVGEGT.

The gene calls are TRBV7-6 and TRBJ2-1; 7 bases match TRBD2. Germline CDR1 reads SGHVS; CDR2 reads FNYEAQ. The trim removed 3 bases at V and 5 bases at J, leaving 7 bases unmatched. The CDR3 runs 15 residues. The CDR3 here is CASSLNSGPNNEQFF. The CDR3 nucleotides read TGTGCCAGCAGCTTGAATAGCGGGCCCAACAATGAGCAGTTCTTC.

This clone was detected only a few times. This chain connects TRBV6-2 or TRBV6-3 to TRBJ1-5; no reliable D call. In germline, CDR1 is MNHEY, CDR2 SVGEGT. There are 13 residues in the CDR3. Trimming took 2 bases from V and 4 from J, leaving 6 bases between them. The CDR3, as DNA: TGTGCCAGCAGTTACGAGTGGAATCAGCCCCAGCATTTT. The encoded protein is CASSYEWNQPQHF.